Listed below are T cell receptor beta chains from one sample, sequenced in a study of regulatory T cells in long-lasting Graves disease. TCRdb reprocessed the multiplex PCR reads via MiXCR and lists one record per CDR3 protein. This repertoire shows hundreds of thousands of distinct CDR3 sequences, 25% to 30% found once; its top ten account for under 50%. The sample in question was peripheral blood mononuclear cells (PBMCs), obtained when the disease was refractory, from a patient treated with antithyroid drugs. Source of these receptors: a female donor with Graves disease. Each CDR3 is given with its conserved first and last residue. Each record gives: clone size, J gene, V gene, D gene, CDR3 protein, CDR3 DNA. A D gene is named only where the DNA matches it firmly. Rows give clone size only sometimes, using once, few, many, or a class for an expanded clone.

clone size: NA; J gene: TRBJ1-5; V gene: TRBV5-6; D gene: TRBD1; CDR3 protein: CASSFGVTPGQDYSNQPQHF; CDR3 DNA: TGTGCCAGCAGCTTTGGAGTGACGCCGGGACAGGATTATAGCAATCAGCCCCAGCATTTT
clone size: NA; J gene: TRBJ1-1; V gene: TRBV6-2/TRBV6-3; D gene: NA; CDR3 protein: CAVGGTEAFF; CDR3 DNA: TGCGCAGTGGGGGGGACTGAAGCTTTCTTT
clone size: NA; J gene: TRBJ2-5; V gene: TRBV25-1; D gene: TRBD2; CDR3 protein: CASSAGGRRETQYF; CDR3 DNA: TGTGCCAGCAGTGCGGGGGGGCGGCGTGAGACCCAGTACTTC
clone size: NA; J gene: TRBJ1-1; V gene: TRBV4-1; D gene: NA; CDR3 protein: CASSQGALGSTEAFF; CDR3 DNA: TGCGCCAGCAGCCAAGGAGCCCTCGGGAGTACTGAAGCTTTCTTT
clone size: NA; J gene: TRBJ2-1; V gene: TRBV11-2; D gene: NA; CDR3 protein: CASSLTDSLAVYEQFF; CDR3 DNA: TGTGCCAGCAGCCTGACGGACTCCCTGGCGGTGTATGAGCAGTTCTTC
clone size: NA; J gene: TRBJ1-5; V gene: TRBV30; D gene: TRBD1; CDR3 protein: CAWSGTGVNQPQHF; CDR3 DNA: TGTGCCTGGAGTGGGACAGGGGTAAATCAGCCCCAGCATTTT
clone size: NA; J gene: TRBJ1-1; V gene: TRBV6-1; D gene: NA; CDR3 protein: CASSEVMRTVNTEAFF; CDR3 DNA: TGTGCCAGCAGTGAAGTAATGCGGACGGTGAACACTGAAGCTTTCTTT
clone size: NA; J gene: TRBJ2-7; V gene: TRBV14; D gene: TRBD2; CDR3 protein: CASSQAGGEENPFYEQYF; CDR3 DNA: TGTGCCAGCAGCCAAGCGGGGGGGGAGGAGAACCCATTCTACGAGCAGTACTTC
clone size: NA; J gene: TRBJ2-5; V gene: TRBV2; D gene: TRBD1; CDR3 protein: CASRSDRGREETQYF; CDR3 DNA: TGTGCCAGCAGATCGGACAGGGGGAGAGAAGAGACCCAGTACTTC
clone size: many; J gene: TRBJ1-2; V gene: TRBV29-1; D gene: TRBD1; CDR3 protein: CSVDFNRGGYGYTF; CDR3 DNA: TGCAGCGTTGACTTTAACAGGGGGGGCTATGGCTACACCTTC
clone size: NA; J gene: TRBJ1-1; V gene: TRBV19; D gene: NA; CDR3 protein: CASSIRQPDPEAFF; CDR3 DNA: TGTGCCAGTAGTATAAGACAGCCGGACCCTGAAGCTTTCTTT
clone size: NA; J gene: TRBJ1-2; V gene: TRBV18; D gene: NA; CDR3 protein: CASSPKTGPANYGYTF; CDR3 DNA: TGTGCCAGCTCACCTAAGACAGGTCCAGCTAACTATGGCTACACCTTC
clone size: NA; J gene: TRBJ2-2; V gene: TRBV6-2/TRBV6-3; D gene: TRBD2; CDR3 protein: CASSSSLREPNTGELFF; CDR3 DNA: TGTGCCAGCAGTTCAAGCCTGCGGGAGCCGAACACCGGGGAGCTGTTTTTT
clone size: few; J gene: TRBJ1-2; V gene: TRBV28; D gene: NA; CDR3 protein: CASISGADYGYTF; CDR3 DNA: TGTGCCAGCATTAGCGGGGCGGACTATGGCTACACCTTC
clone size: few; J gene: TRBJ1-4; V gene: TRBV30; D gene: NA; CDR3 protein: CAWSVPAVINEKLFF; CDR3 DNA: TGTGCCTGGAGTGTTCCGGCAGTTATTAATGAAAAACTGTTTTTT
clone size: many; J gene: TRBJ1-6; V gene: TRBV2; D gene: NA; CDR3 protein: CASGLTSSYNSPLHF; CDR3 DNA: TGTGCCAGTGGACTCACGAGCTCCTATAATTCACCCCTCCACTTT
clone size: NA; J gene: TRBJ1-2; V gene: TRBV30; D gene: NA; CDR3 protein: CAWSLGEANYGYTF; CDR3 DNA: TGTGCCTGGAGTCTAGGGGAGGCTAACTATGGCTACACCTTC
clone size: few; J gene: TRBJ2-5; V gene: TRBV29-1; D gene: NA; CDR3 protein: CSAARGRGETQYF; CDR3 DNA: TGCAGCGCCGCCAGGGGAAGGGGAGAGACCCAGTACTTC
clone size: few; J gene: TRBJ1-1; V gene: TRBV11-2; D gene: NA; CDR3 protein: CASSLTSGIATEAFF; CDR3 DNA: TGTGCCAGCAGCTTGACCTCCGGGATTGCCACTGAAGCTTTCTTT
clone size: NA; J gene: TRBJ1-1; V gene: TRBV2; D gene: TRBD1; CDR3 protein: CASRPGQGMNTEAFF; CDR3 DNA: TGTGCCAGCAGGCCAGGACAGGGGATGAACACTGAAGCTTTCTTT
clone size: few; J gene: TRBJ2-2; V gene: TRBV11-3; D gene: NA; CDR3 protein: CASSFGVPNTGELFF; CDR3 DNA: TGTGCCAGCAGCTTCGGGGTCCCGAACACCGGGGAGCTGTTTTTT
clone size: few; J gene: TRBJ2-7; V gene: TRBV6-1; D gene: NA; CDR3 protein: CASRVGVGDYEQYF; CDR3 DNA: TGTGCCAGCAGGGTAGGGGTAGGAGACTACGAGCAGTACTTC
clone size: many; J gene: TRBJ1-5; V gene: TRBV6-5; D gene: NA; CDR3 protein: CASSSTVNSNQPQHF; CDR3 DNA: TGTGCCAGCAGTTCGACCGTGAACAGCAATCAGCCCCAGCATTTT
clone size: NA; J gene: TRBJ2-7; V gene: TRBV11-2; D gene: NA; CDR3 protein: CASHRSQAGEIYEQYF; CDR3 DNA: TGTGCCAGCCATAGGTCCCAGGCAGGGGAGATCTACGAGCAGTACTTC
clone size: NA; J gene: TRBJ1-5; V gene: TRBV20-1; D gene: TRBD1; CDR3 protein: CSARGTGYQPQHF; CDR3 DNA: TGCAGTGCTAGAGGGACAGGGTATCAGCCCCAGCATTTT
clone size: many; J gene: TRBJ2-7; V gene: TRBV12-3/TRBV12-4; D gene: NA; CDR3 protein: CASNRDTLSEQYF; CDR3 DNA: TGTGCCAGCAACCGGGACACCCTTAGCGAGCAGTACTTC
clone size: NA; J gene: TRBJ1-5; V gene: TRBV20-1; D gene: TRBD1; CDR3 protein: CSAKPPGQGRQPQHF; CDR3 DNA: TGCAGTGCTAAACCCCCGGGACAGGGTCGACAGCCCCAGCATTTT
clone size: NA; J gene: TRBJ1-4; V gene: TRBV5-6; D gene: NA; CDR3 protein: CASSLRGGGEKLFF; CDR3 DNA: TGTGCCAGCAGCTTGAGAGGGGGAGGCGAAAAACTGTTTTTT
clone size: NA; J gene: TRBJ2-1; V gene: TRBV7-3; D gene: TRBD2; CDR3 protein: CASSATSAPGGEQFF; CDR3 DNA: TGTGCCAGCAGCGCTACTAGCGCCCCAGGTGGTGAGCAGTTCTTC
clone size: many; J gene: TRBJ2-5; V gene: TRBV12-3/TRBV12-4; D gene: NA; CDR3 protein: CASSPLGYQETQYF; CDR3 DNA: TGTGCCAGCAGCCCCCTAGGGTACCAAGAGACCCAGTACTTC
clone size: few; J gene: TRBJ1-1; V gene: TRBV12-3/TRBV12-4; D gene: TRBD1; CDR3 protein: CASGSTGGYTEAFF; CDR3 DNA: TGTGCCAGCGGATCGACAGGGGGGTACACTGAAGCTTTCTTT
clone size: once; J gene: TRBJ1-2; V gene: TRBV6-1; D gene: NA; CDR3 protein: CASSTGAYYGYAF; CDR3 DNA: TGTGCCAGCAGTACAGGAGCCTACTATGGCTACGCCTTC
clone size: NA; J gene: TRBJ2-2; V gene: TRBV6-5; D gene: TRBD2; CDR3 protein: CASSSSGGPYTGELFF; CDR3 DNA: TGTGCCAGCAGTTCGTCGGGGGGTCCTTACACCGGGGAGCTGTTTTTT
clone size: NA; J gene: TRBJ2-5; V gene: TRBV20-1; D gene: TRBD2; CDR3 protein: CSAETSGETQYF; CDR3 DNA: TGCAGTGCTGAGACTAGCGGAGAGACCCAGTACTTC
clone size: few; J gene: TRBJ1-2; V gene: TRBV9; D gene: TRBD1; CDR3 protein: CASSASGTGNILNYGYTF; CDR3 DNA: TGTGCCAGCAGCGCATCCGGGACAGGGAATATCCTTAACTATGGCTACACCTTC
clone size: many; J gene: TRBJ1-5; V gene: TRBV28; D gene: NA; CDR3 protein: CASSPGTRGNNQPQHF; CDR3 DNA: TGTGCCAGCAGTCCGGGTACGAGGGGAAACAATCAGCCCCAGCATTTT
clone size: NA; J gene: TRBJ2-2; V gene: TRBV9; D gene: TRBD1; CDR3 protein: CASSGDRGTYTGELFF; CDR3 DNA: TGTGCCAGCAGCGGCGACAGGGGAACTTACACCGGGGAGCTGTTTTTT
clone size: NA; J gene: TRBJ1-6; V gene: TRBV2; D gene: TRBD1; CDR3 protein: CASSAGTGGSYNSPLHF; CDR3 DNA: TGTGCCAGCAGCGCCGGGACAGGGGGCTCCTATAATTCACCCCTCCACTTT
clone size: few; J gene: TRBJ1-2; V gene: TRBV6-1; D gene: NA; CDR3 protein: CASRDTGFGGYTF; CDR3 DNA: TGTGCCAGCAGGGACACAGGATTTGGTGGCTACACCTTC
clone size: NA; J gene: TRBJ1-1; V gene: TRBV14; D gene: NA; CDR3 protein: CASSQVSPGMNTEAFF; CDR3 DNA: TGTGCCAGCAGCCAAGTATCCCCAGGGATGAACACTGAAGCTTTCTTT
clone size: NA; J gene: TRBJ1-4; V gene: TRBV12-3/TRBV12-4; D gene: TRBD1; CDR3 protein: CASRGGQGRNEKLFF; CDR3 DNA: TGTGCCAGCAGGGGGGGACAGGGGAGGAATGAAAAACTGTTTTTT
clone size: many; J gene: TRBJ1-2; V gene: TRBV28; D gene: NA; CDR3 protein: CASSFQGSVYGYTF; CDR3 DNA: TGTGCCAGCAGTTTCCAGGGTTCCGTCTATGGCTACACCTTC
clone size: few; J gene: TRBJ1-1; V gene: TRBV6-1; D gene: TRBD1; CDR3 protein: CASVDRAGTEAFF; CDR3 DNA: TGTGCCTCAGTGGACAGGGCGGGCACTGAAGCTTTCTTT
clone size: NA; J gene: TRBJ2-2; V gene: TRBV6-1; D gene: NA; CDR3 protein: CASSTQGRRFGELFF; CDR3 DNA: TGTGCCAGCAGTACCCAAGGGCGGCGGTTCGGGGAGCTGTTTTTT
clone size: many; J gene: TRBJ1-5; V gene: TRBV28; D gene: NA; CDR3 protein: CATDRRGYNQPQHF; CDR3 DNA: TGTGCCACAGACCGGAGAGGCTACAATCAGCCCCAGCATTTT
clone size: NA; J gene: TRBJ2-1; V gene: TRBV12-3/TRBV12-4; D gene: NA; CDR3 protein: CASSVLGSWGNEQFF; CDR3 DNA: TGTGCCAGCAGCGTCCTCGGGAGTTGGGGAAATGAGCAGTTCTTC
clone size: NA; J gene: TRBJ1-2; V gene: TRBV12-5; D gene: TRBD1; CDR3 protein: CASAPGQGNYGYTF; CDR3 DNA: TGTGCTAGTGCCCCGGGACAGGGAAACTATGGCTACACCTTC
clone size: NA; J gene: TRBJ2-2; V gene: TRBV9; D gene: TRBD2; CDR3 protein: CASSPRLAVNTGELFF; CDR3 DNA: TGTGCCAGCAGCCCCAGACTAGCGGTGAACACCGGGGAGCTGTTTTTT
clone size: few; J gene: TRBJ2-2; V gene: TRBV25-1; D gene: NA; CDR3 protein: CASSDRQGSTGELFF; CDR3 DNA: TGTGCCAGCAGTGATCGGCAGGGGTCAACCGGGGAGCTGTTTTTT
clone size: NA; J gene: TRBJ2-2; V gene: TRBV6-1; D gene: TRBD2; CDR3 protein: CASRREPTGELFF; CDR3 DNA: TGTGCCAGCAGGCGGGAGCCCACCGGGGAGCTGTTTTTT
clone size: NA; J gene: TRBJ1-1; V gene: TRBV3-1; D gene: TRBD1; CDR3 protein: CASSRRTGPTEAFF; CDR3 DNA: TGTGCCAGCAGCCGAAGGACAGGGCCCACTGAAGCTTTCTTT
clone size: NA; J gene: TRBJ1-3; V gene: TRBV9; D gene: TRBD1; CDR3 protein: CASSAYRGPGNTIYF; CDR3 DNA: TGTGCCAGCAGCGCTTACAGGGGGCCTGGAAACACCATATATTTT
clone size: NA; J gene: TRBJ1-2; V gene: TRBV29-1; D gene: NA; CDR3 protein: CSVESRAGRRYTF; CDR3 DNA: TGCAGCGTTGAGTCTCGTGCCGGGAGGCGCTACACCTTC
clone size: NA; J gene: TRBJ1-1; V gene: TRBV15; D gene: NA; CDR3 protein: CATSRVPVNTEAFF; CDR3 DNA: TGTGCCACCAGCAGGGTCCCGGTGAACACTGAAGCTTTCTTT
clone size: many; J gene: TRBJ1-1; V gene: TRBV28; D gene: TRBD1; CDR3 protein: CASSSLGTGDPNTEAFF; CDR3 DNA: TGTGCCAGCAGTTCCCTCGGGACAGGGGACCCGAACACTGAAGCTTTCTTT
clone size: few; J gene: TRBJ1-1; V gene: TRBV5-6; D gene: NA; CDR3 protein: CASSLAAGVGRTEAFF; CDR3 DNA: TGTGCCAGCAGCTTAGCGGCGGGCGTAGGTAGAACTGAAGCTTTCTTT